Given below is one T cell receptor (beta chain) in context. Antigen specificity is unknown. The CDR3 sequence is 13 residues long. Germline CDR1 SGHTA, CDR2 FQGTGA. With V trimmed by 5 bases and J by 15 bases, 12 bases remained unmatched. The source of the sample is a study of shared clonotypes between healthy human individuals. General observations from the study: Across subsets, estimated richness was generally greater for naive than for memory populations.

Assay used: immunoSEQ multiplex PCR; TCRdb lists only in-frame clones, some missing. The sample has 850,000 to 1,100,000 clones, approximately 80% seen once. This sequence originates from a man aged 18 to 30 in good health. Some clones in this sample may be carry-over from other donors' samples. The source material was memory CD4+ T cells from PBMCs. As for subset: CD45RA-negative fraction. This chain connects TRBV7-3 to TRBJ2-3; TRBD1 aligns across 9 bases. For the CDR3, the DNA is TGTGCCAGCAGCACAACTACCGGGACAGGGTTATATTTT. Translating it yields CASSTTTGTGLYF.